Listed below are T cell receptor beta chains from one sample, sequenced in a study of control samples from healthy donors and cancer patients. Measured with immunoSEQ multiplex PCR; TCRdb has only the in-frame clones, and not every one. Here the sample spans tens of thousands of clones, 65% to 85% being singletons. Specimen: PBMCs. The receptors come from a man aged 70-80 years with lung cancer. CDR3s include the opening cysteine and the closing phenylalanine or tryptophan. Each record gives: CDR3 DNA, CDR3 protein, clone size, J gene, V gene, D gene. A D gene is named only where the DNA matches it firmly. Clone size is stated in some rows and not others, as once, few, many or a class when expanded.

DNA: TGTGCCAGCAGCCAAGATATCCGCAACACAGATACGCAGTATTTT
CDR3: CASSQDIRNTDTQYF
size: -
J: TRBJ2-3
V: TRBV4-2
D: -

DNA: TGTGCCAGCAGTCCAGGGGGATATAATTCACCCCTCCACTTT
CDR3: CASSPGGYNSPLHF
size: -
J: TRBJ1-6
V: TRBV6-5
D: TRBD1

DNA: TGTGCCAGCAGCTTGCGGCAGAATAATGAAAAACTGTTTTTT
CDR3: CASSLRQNNEKLFF
size: -
J: TRBJ1-4
V: TRBV5-6
D: -

DNA: TGTGCTAGTGGCTACGGACAGGGATCGGCCAAAAACATTCAGTACTTC
CDR3: CASGYGQGSAKNIQYF
size: -
J: TRBJ2-4
V: TRBV12-5
D: TRBD1

DNA: TGTGCCAGCAGCTTAGGGACGGATTATGGCTACACCTTC
CDR3: CASSLGTDYGYTF
size: -
J: TRBJ1-2
V: TRBV5-5
D: -

DNA: TGCGCCAGCCTTGGGGGCCGGACTGAAGCTTTCTTT
CDR3: CASLGGRTEAFF
size: -
J: TRBJ1-1
V: TRBV4-1
D: -

DNA: TGTGCTAGTGGTTCTCCGACAGGCCACTATGGCTACACCTTC
CDR3: CASGSPTGHYGYTF
size: -
J: TRBJ1-2
V: TRBV12-5
D: -

DNA: TGTGCCAGCAGCCGACCGACGGGGGGCCGGGGGGAGCTGTTTTTT
CDR3: CASSRPTGGRGELFF
size: -
J: TRBJ2-2
V: TRBV7-9
D: -

DNA: TGTGCCAGCAGCTCACGACAGGGGATAAGGCCGGGCAATGAGCAGTTCTTC
CDR3: CASSSRQGIRPGNEQFF
size: -
J: TRBJ2-1
V: TRBV5-4
D: TRBD1

DNA: TGTGCCACCAGTCGCGGGGCCCCCTTCGTAGATACGCAGTATTTT
CDR3: CATSRGAPFVDTQYF
size: few
J: TRBJ2-3
V: TRBV24-1
D: -

DNA: TGTGCCAGCTCTTCGGGGCAGGGTAACTATGGCTACACCTTC
CDR3: CASSSGQGNYGYTF
size: -
J: TRBJ1-2
V: TRBV4-2
D: -

DNA: TGTGCCAGCAGAAATACAGGGTCCTACGAGCAGTACTTC
CDR3: CASRNTGSYEQYF
size: once
J: TRBJ2-7
V: TRBV12-3/TRBV12-4
D: -

DNA: TGTGCCAGTAGTCCCCGGCGGGAGGGGGCGAGCACCGGGGAGCTGTTTTTT
CDR3: CASSPRREGASTGELFF
size: -
J: TRBJ2-2
V: TRBV19
D: TRBD2

DNA: TGTGCCAGCAGTTTACAGAGGGCGGATACGCAGTATTTT
CDR3: CASSLQRADTQYF
size: -
J: TRBJ2-3
V: TRBV12-3/TRBV12-4
D: -

DNA: TGTGCCAGCAGCCCGAGACTAGCGGGGGGTGTTGATACGCAGTATTTT
CDR3: CASSPRLAGGVDTQYF
size: -
J: TRBJ2-3
V: TRBV9
D: TRBD2

DNA: TGTGCCAGCAGTTTATACCGGGACAGGGATTCCCGTAGCTATGGCTACACCTTC
CDR3: CASSLYRDRDSRSYGYTF
size: -
J: TRBJ1-2
V: TRBV5-5
D: TRBD1

DNA: TGTGCCAGCTCCCAAGGACAGAACTATGGCTACACCTTC
CDR3: CASSQGQNYGYTF
size: -
J: TRBJ1-2
V: TRBV18
D: -

DNA: TGTGCCAGCAGTGAAGCAGGGACCTATGGCTACACCTTC
CDR3: CASSEAGTYGYTF
size: few
J: TRBJ1-2
V: TRBV6-1
D: -

DNA: TGTGCCAGCAGAACCCACGGAGGAAACACCATATATTTT
CDR3: CASRTHGGNTIYF
size: -
J: TRBJ1-3
V: TRBV12-3/TRBV12-4
D: -

DNA: TGTGCCAGCAGTGAATTGGGACAAATAGCCAAAAACATTCAGTACTTC
CDR3: CASSELGQIAKNIQYF
size: -
J: TRBJ2-4
V: TRBV6-1
D: -

DNA: TGCGCCAGCAGCGGGACAGATAATTCACCCCTCCACTTT
CDR3: CASSGTDNSPLHF
size: once
J: TRBJ1-6
V: TRBV10-2
D: TRBD1

DNA: TGTGCCAGTAGTGTGACAGGGCGCACAGATACGCAGTATTTT
CDR3: CASSVTGRTDTQYF
size: -
J: TRBJ2-3
V: TRBV19
D: TRBD1

DNA: TGTGCCAGCAGCCACTGGCCAGCGGGGTACGAGCAGTACTTC
CDR3: CASSHWPAGYEQYF
size: -
J: TRBJ2-7
V: TRBV14
D: TRBD2

DNA: TGTGCCAGCAGCGTAAGAAGCGGGGGGCCTTCTGCTAGCACAGATACGCAGTATTTT
CDR3: CASSVRSGGPSASTDTQYF
size: -
J: TRBJ2-3
V: TRBV9
D: TRBD2

DNA: TGCGCCAGCAGACCTGGCCCCTCCGACATGCCACAAGAGACCCAGTACTTC
CDR3: CASRPGPSDMPQETQYF
size: -
J: TRBJ2-5
V: TRBV5-1
D: -

DNA: TGCGCCAGCAGCTCCACCTACGAGCAGTACTTC
CDR3: CASSSTYEQYF
size: -
J: TRBJ2-7
V: TRBV5-1
D: -

DNA: TGTGCCAGCAGTTCCGACTCTGGGGCCAACGTCCTGACTTTC
CDR3: CASSSDSGANVLTF
size: -
J: TRBJ2-6
V: TRBV7-3
D: -

DNA: TGCGCCAGCAGTCTGGACAGGGGAAGAACAGATACGCAGTATTTT
CDR3: CASSLDRGRTDTQYF
size: once
J: TRBJ2-3
V: TRBV10-1
D: TRBD1

DNA: TGTGCCAGCAGTCCGGGGGGGACAGGCAATTCACCCCTCCACTTT
CDR3: CASSPGGTGNSPLHF
size: -
J: TRBJ1-6
V: TRBV27
D: TRBD1

DNA: TGTGCCAGTAGTATCTCTGGCAGTCTATCAGGGGCCAACGTCCTGACTTTC
CDR3: CASSISGSLSGANVLTF
size: few
J: TRBJ2-6
V: TRBV19
D: -

DNA: TGTGCCAGCTCTAGCGGGGTCGACACCGGGGAGCTGTTTTTT
CDR3: CASSSGVDTGELFF
size: few
J: TRBJ2-2
V: TRBV19
D: TRBD2

DNA: TGTGCCAGCAGTTCTCCGGGACATATGAACACTGAAGCTTTCTTT
CDR3: CASSSPGHMNTEAFF
size: -
J: TRBJ1-1
V: TRBV27
D: -

DNA: TGTGCCAGCAGCTTATTGGTGGGTTCTGGAAACACCATATATTTT
CDR3: CASSLLVGSGNTIYF
size: few
J: TRBJ1-3
V: TRBV7-8
D: -

DNA: TGTGCCAACGGTGGACAGGGGGCGGGTGAAGCTTTCTTT
CDR3: CANGGQGAGEAFF
size: once
J: TRBJ1-1
V: TRBV6-5
D: TRBD1

DNA: TGCGCCAGCAACGACTTCCTGAACACTGAAGCTTTCTTT
CDR3: CASNDFLNTEAFF
size: -
J: TRBJ1-1
V: TRBV5-1
D: -

DNA: TGCAGCGTTGAACCGACAGGGGCCTACGAGCAGTACTTC
CDR3: CSVEPTGAYEQYF
size: once
J: TRBJ2-7
V: TRBV29-1
D: TRBD1

DNA: TGTGCCAGCAGCCCCATGACTAGCGGAGGAAGGGATACGCAGTATTTT
CDR3: CASSPMTSGGRDTQYF
size: -
J: TRBJ2-3
V: TRBV7-9
D: TRBD2

DNA: TGTGCCAGCAGTTTTATTGGGGGACGGGAAAACATTCAGTACTTC
CDR3: CASSFIGGRENIQYF
size: -
J: TRBJ2-4
V: TRBV28
D: -

DNA: TGTGCCAGCAGTTCTTATCCGGGGACAGGGGGCACTGAAGCTTTCTTT
CDR3: CASSSYPGTGGTEAFF
size: -
J: TRBJ1-1
V: TRBV27
D: TRBD1

DNA: TGTGCCACCAGTGAATCGTCCGGGACTTTAGGCACAGATACGCAGTATTTT
CDR3: CATSESSGTLGTDTQYF
size: once
J: TRBJ2-3
V: TRBV24-1
D: -

DNA: TGTGCCAGCAGCCAGGGACAGGGGGGATATGGCTACACCTTC
CDR3: CASSQGQGGYGYTF
size: -
J: TRBJ1-2
V: TRBV11-2
D: TRBD1

DNA: TGCGCCAGCAGCTTGGCCCGGAGGCGACAGGGTGATGGTAACTATGGCTACACCTTC
CDR3: CASSLARRRQGDGNYGYTF
size: -
J: TRBJ1-2
V: TRBV5-1
D: TRBD1

DNA: TGCGCCAGCAGCCAAGATCAGGAGAATAATTCACCCCTCCACTTT
CDR3: CASSQDQENNSPLHF
size: -
J: TRBJ1-6
V: TRBV4-3
D: -

DNA: TGTGCCACTCGTGGGACAGATACGCAGTATTTT
CDR3: CATRGTDTQYF
size: -
J: TRBJ2-3
V: TRBV19
D: -

DNA: TGTGCCAGCAGGCCTCGAGGGGGGGCCCTTCAGCCCCAGCATTTT
CDR3: CASRPRGGALQPQHF
size: -
J: TRBJ1-5
V: TRBV27
D: -

DNA: TGTGCCAGCAGCTCAGGGACCCTTGAACCTTTCTTT
CDR3: CASSSGTLEPFF
size: -
J: TRBJ1-1
V: TRBV5-5
D: -

DNA: TGTGCCGGGGGGACAGCTAGCACAGATACGCAGTATTTT
CDR3: CAGGTASTDTQYF
size: -
J: TRBJ2-3
V: TRBV6-5
D: -

DNA: TGCGCCAGCAGCTGGCGGGGCGCTGAAGCTTTCTTT
CDR3: CASSWRGAEAFF
size: -
J: TRBJ1-1
V: TRBV5-1
D: -

DNA: TGTGCCAGTAGTATCCAGGGGATTAACTATGGCTACACCTTC
CDR3: CASSIQGINYGYTF
size: -
J: TRBJ1-2
V: TRBV19
D: -

DNA: TGCGCCAGCAGCTCTGGGACAGGAGGCAATGAGCAGTTCTTC
CDR3: CASSSGTGGNEQFF
size: -
J: TRBJ2-1
V: TRBV5-1
D: TRBD1

DNA: TGTGCCACCAGCAGAGGGAGCGGGGGGATCTACAATGAGCAGTTCTTC
CDR3: CATSRGSGGIYNEQFF
size: -
J: TRBJ2-1
V: TRBV15
D: TRBD2

DNA: TGTGCCAGCAGCCCCTTTGAACCGGCGACCGCTGGAAACACCATATATTTT
CDR3: CASSPFEPATAGNTIYF
size: -
J: TRBJ1-3
V: TRBV5-1
D: -